What follows is one TCR beta chain and its context. In this sample, this clone turned up a few times. No cognate antigen has been identified for it. Base qualities are not at hand, and no much larger clone is one base apart. The data derive from a study of cytomegalovirus exposure and HLA in healthy donors (dated by TCRdb to 2016 to 2017). Regarding the complete study: An earlier analysis of some 550 of the donors reported 250 to 350 Gb of sequence data and 117 million unique TCR beta sequences from about 179 million T cells. The study used immunosequencing to profile the T cell repertoires of 666 subjects and linked those repertoires to cytomegalovirus serostatus. To predict cytomegalovirus infection status, the study brought together high-throughput TCR immunosequencing, statistical association of individual TCRs with disease status, and machine learning. Typing coverage differed by locus: A, B, C, DRB1 and DQB1 were typed in about 629-640 donors, DQA1 in approximately 520, DPA1 in roughly 590, and DPB1 in approximately 450. The study aimed to test whether signatures of past pathogen exposure could be identified by cataloging public T cell receptors. Class I and class II HLA loci were covered by the typing at four-digit resolution. Roughly 5 DR-DQ haplotypes were handled as single units for association and clustering because linkage in the cohort was strong. An early release covering over 500 HLA-typed donors comprised 250 to 350 gigabases of sequencing data and tens of millions of unique TCR sequences. The later analysis used no new phenotypic data to find candidate immune exposures, relying instead on TCR beta sequences and their occurrence across donors. Every repertoire in the discovery cohort had been generated on one and the same sequencing platform. Among some 400 genotyped donors of the cohort, an average of 235,054 unique TCR beta nucleotide sequences were sequenced per donor, roughly 20% of them non-productive. A later analysis re-examined previously published TCR beta repertoires from around 670 donors and added high-resolution HLA genotyping to investigate patterns of TCR occurrence. A separate validation cohort of 100 to 150 different subjects was used in addition to the roughly 640-subject first cohort. To decide whether each TCR beta V gene segment behaved as functional or pseudogenic, an earlier analysis of some 570 of the donors relied on high-throughput TCR beta sequencing. Genome-wide SNP genotypes for about 55% of the roughly 670 donors were used in a later genetic analysis, which treated that subset as a discovery cohort. The genetic ancestry cluster associated with self-reported Caucasian donors included 81% of the 350 to 500 genotyped donors. Donor age, sex, ethnicity and CMV serostatus were compiled alongside the repertoire data.

The library was built by means of the immunoSEQ multiplex PCR assay. For the multiplex PCR, a mixture combining 60 forward primers for TCR Vbeta segments and 13 reverse primers for TCR Jbeta segments was used. The CDR3 region of rearranged TCR beta genes was amplified from genomic DNA by a multiplex PCR assay. On the Illumina HiSeq System, the amplified TCR beta libraries were sequenced as 87-base-pair reads. The study's processing was this. Across the roughly 600 repertoires, a later analysis counted some 80 million unique TCR beta chains, some 11 million of which were shared by at least two donors. Raw reads were error-corrected and collapsed into unique sequences by a nearest-neighbor algorithm in which closely related sequences were merged to remove PCR and sequencing errors. Alignment of CDR3 sequences to IMGT reference sequences was used to assign V, D and J gene segments. For a sequence to be retained, a match of at least six nucleotides to both a V gene segment and a J gene segment was required. Rearrangements were called productive when the CDR3 lacked stop codons and stayed in frame with V and J; all others were non-productive. CDR3 was defined according to IMGT convention as the region running from the second conserved V-encoded cysteine to the conserved J-encoded phenylalanine. The earlier analysis of some 550 of the donors excluded any sequence lacking an unambiguous match to a single V gene segment. An earlier analysis of fewer than 650 of the donors classified V segments as functional when productive rearrangements were above 56.7% and as segregating when the standard deviation between donors was above 5%. To diagnose cytomegalovirus status from the catalog of TCR beta chain sequences, a statistical classification framework was built. V and J gene assignment, in a later analysis, came from comparing TCR nucleotide sequences with IMGT/GENE-DB human TR gene sequences. Using the TCRdist pipeline, a later analysis assigned CDR3 sequences along with most-parsimonious VDJ recombination scenarios. In a later analysis, each TCR beta chain was defined by its CDR3 amino acid sequence together with its V-gene family, and reads without a unique V-gene family were excluded. A later analysis removed several hundred highly shared, low-generation-probability nucleotide sequences to deal with suspected cross-contamination and a sequencing artifact. For each public chain, a later analysis derived a clonal expansion index from normalized ranks of inferred template counts within each repertoire. In a later analysis, generation probabilities were computed using a VDJ recombination model fitted to out-of-frame rearrangements, and the results were checked against IGoR. A later analysis scored TCR-TCR, TCR-HLA and TCR-CMV co-occurrence with hypergeometric tests, applying a repertoire-size bias correction to TCR pairs. A later analysis estimated false discovery rates by permuting HLA or CMV assignments 20 times. In a later analysis, co-occurring TCRs were grouped using DBSCAN, and TCRdist sequence similarity was added for clustering within HLA-allele-positive subsets. Repertoires with fewer than 30,000 or more than 120,000 public chains were left out of co-occurrence clustering, as were about five repertoires with anomalous nucleotide sharing. Sourced from immuneACCESS, this table was stored by TCRdb with only in-frame sequences that have V and J called. A share of the clones is absent; for the studies checked, an unresolved V gene accounts for under half, and the remainder has no known explanation. V and J calls and clone size come straight from that table; D and trimming were deduced from the DNA. This sample comprises more than 110,000 clones, 73% of them detected only once. The ten largest clonotypes hold over 13% of the sample.

The germline V gene gives CDR1 as LGHNT and CDR2 as FRNRAP. The CDR3 covers 13 residues, taking in both the cysteine and the phenylalanine. Of all the DNA, just the CDR3 is kept, 39 bases in frame from base 1. V is pared back by 0 bases and J by 9 bases, with 9 bases lying between the germline termini. The cohort was made up of 500 to 850 healthy bone marrow donors. At the time of sampling, every cohort member was nominally healthy, though immune exposures that went unrecorded were likely present. Of the 650 to 700 cohort members, 289 had positive CMV serostatus and 350 to 400 had negative CMV serostatus, and CMV serostatus was not recorded for the donor. A peripheral blood sample was collected from each donor, and TCR beta sequencing was performed on peripheral blood mononuclear cells. Genomic DNA extraction from the blood cell samples was performed with the Qiagen DNeasy Blood Extraction Kit. Overall study outcomes, separate from this receptor: According to a later analysis, most CMV-associated TCR beta chains appeared to be HLA-restricted, and the HLA associations seemed to be driven largely by CMV exposure. In vitro tests confirmed that three of the cytomegalovirus-associated TCR beta chains recognize cytomegalovirus antigens. A later genetic analysis reported fewer N-insertions in productive TCRs among donors in an Asian-associated ancestry cluster than the roughly 690-donor mean. Only TCR beta chains were sequenced in this cohort, and the absence of alpha or paired-chain data limited detectable features. Because counts were too low, seventeen rarely observed V segments, including chromosome 9 orphons, were excluded from the earlier analysis of under 650 of the donors. A later analysis associated 15,000 or so TCR beta sequences with specific HLA alleles at a false discovery rate of 0.05. Some IMGT-functional V segments, including TRBV6-2 and TRBV6-3, could not be told apart with the 87-base-pair reads, so those segments were excluded. A further reported finding was that TCR beta sequences accurately predicted the HLA-A and HLA-B alleles for most subjects in the first cohort. The classifier was reported to diagnose cytomegalovirus status with high specificity and sensitivity in both the original cohort and the validation cohort. According to a later analysis, TCR association rates differed among HLA loci, with DRB1 alleles showing the most associated TCRs and HLA-C alleles showing the fewest. An earlier analysis of around 600 of the donors showed that most TCR beta V segments appeared in productive rearrangements either about 87% or about 30% of the time, which broadly matched IMGT annotations. A later analysis found that HLA-associated TCR beta chains were more clonally expanded and had lower generation probabilities than equally common non-associated chains. The only immune exposure information available for the cohort was CMV serostatus. According to a later analysis, parvovirus B19, influenza, CMV and Epstein-Barr virus appeared linked to several top co-occurrence clusters. A total of fewer than 200 TCR beta chains were listed by the study as associated with cytomegalovirus. Correlated functional status among segregating V segments might reflect linkage disequilibrium, but an unknown experimental factor could not be ruled out. A cluster of highly shared sequence variants was judged likely to be a technical artifact of the sequencing pipeline. Because some donors lacked HLA typing at each locus, the association tests relied only on the typed subset. Across donors, most TCR sequences were observed very rarely, whereas some public TCRs were present in many individuals. When HLA alleles, especially DR and DQ, strongly co-occurred, TCR associations were difficult to assign to individual alleles. Sequencing depth was assumed to be roughly uniform across donors in the presence/absence analyses, though that assumption may not hold. The authors suggested that the approach could potentially be generalized to other disease states and immunological phenotypes. In a later genetic analysis, a missense DCLRE1C variant was associated with V-gene and J-gene trimming of TCR beta chains, and the association was replicated in an independent cohort.

The sample comprised PBMCs. The V and J segments used are TRBV12-5 and TRBJ2-1; D gene: possibly TRBD2, on 5 matching bases. This receptor was identified in a human donor in good health. The DNA is TGTGCTAGTGGTTTGGTTAGCAGCGGTGAGCAGTTCTTC. It encodes CASGLVSSGEQFF.